These 22 T cell receptor beta chains came from one sample sequenced in a study of blood T cell repertoires in COVID-19. The data were produced by immunoSEQ multiplex PCR, yet TCRdb's version contains in-frame clones alone and is incomplete. The sample holds approximately 180,000 clones, approximately 83% seen once. Source material: peripheral blood. These TCRs come from a human donor with active or convalescent COVID-19. The donor label of this sample is uncertain.

The J gene is TRBJ2-1, the V gene TRBV2; 7 bases are shared with TRBD1. The CDR3 loop spans 14 amino acids. Germline-derived CDR1 and CDR2 are SNHLY and FYNNEI. The ends lost 4 bases at V and 4 bases at J; junction bases unmatched: 4. CDR3 protein: CASSADRAYNEQFF. The CDR3 DNA is TGTGCCAGCAGTGCCGACAGGGCTTACAATGAGCAGTTCTTC.

CDR3 in DNA: TGCGCCAGCAGCTTGGGGTTACAGGGCCGCTACGAGCAGTACTTC. It encodes CASSLGLQGRYEQYF. J is TRBJ2-7 and V is TRBV5-1, with D possibly being TRBD1 (6 bases). CDR1 is SGHRS, CDR2 YFSETQ, per germline. V lost 0 bases and J 3 bases, leaving 13 bases between the germline ends. This CDR3 comprises 15 residues.

This chain uses TRBV5-5 with TRBJ2-3, with 8 positions matching TRBD2. CDR1 is SGHKS and CDR2 is YYEKEE in the germline V gene (reference sequence). This CDR3 spans 16 amino acids. V lost 4 bases, J lost 0 bases, and 7 bases stayed unmatched. The CDR3 coding sequence is TGTGCCAGCAGCCATCTAGCGGGTAGGAGCACAGATACGCAGTATTTT. Encoded protein: CASSHLAGRSTDTQYF. Drawing the rest from reference TRBV5-5 and TRBJ2-3, the complete variable domain is DAGVTQSPTHLIKTRGQQVTLRCSPISGHKSVSWYQQVLGQGPQFIFQYYEKEERGRGNFPDRFSARQFPNYSSELNVNALLLGDSALYLCASSHLAGRSTDTQYFGPGTRLTVL.

J is TRBJ2-6 and V is TRBV5-1, with 9 bases identical to TRBD1. This CDR3 contains 14 residues. The V segment lost 7 bases and the J segment 4 bases; nucleotides outside the gene matches: 3. CDR1 is SGHRS and CDR2 is YFSETQ in the germline V gene. The CDR3 DNA is TGCGCCAGCGACAGGGGGTTCGGGGCCAACGTCCTGACTTTC. Residues: CASDRGFGANVLTF. Looking up the rest from reference TRBV5-1 and TRBJ2-6 gives the full variable domain: KAGVTQTPRYLIKTRGQQVTLSCSPISGHRSVSWYQQTPGQGLQFLFEYFSETQRNKGNFPGRFSGRQFSNSRSEMNVSTLELGDSALYLCASDRGFGANVLTFGAGSRLTVL.

CDR3 DNA: TGTGCCAGCAGCTTGACAGGGGTTGGCTACACCTTC. Protein sequence: CASSLTGVGYTF. The chain carries TRBV7-2 and TRBJ1-2; 8 bases agree with TRBD1. Germline V gene data show CDR1 as SGHTA and CDR2 as FQGNSA. This CDR3 spans 12 amino acids. V shed 3 bases and J 7 bases; nucleotides not matched to a gene: 1.

This clone turned up a few times. The J gene is TRBJ2-3, the V gene TRBV28; 12 nucleotides align to TRBD2. The V gene's germline CDR1 is MDHEN and CDR2 SYDVKM. The ends lost 5 bases at V and 4 bases at J; junction bases unmatched: 16. There are 19 residues in the CDR3. For the CDR3, the DNA is TGTGCCAGCAGTCCACCCCAGTTGGGACTAGCGGGTTACTCAGATACGCAGTATTTT. Protein product: CASSPPQLGLAGYSDTQYF.

The rearrangement joins TRBV20-1 to TRBJ1-1, with D possibly being TRBD1 (6 bases). V was cut by 3 bases and J by 6 bases, with 14 bases left in between. CDR1 and CDR2 (germline): DFQATT, SNEGSKA (reference sequence). This CDR3 is 13 amino acids long. The CDR3 DNA reads as TGCAGTGCTAGTCCGGGGGGCAACGCTGAAGCTTTCTTT. This gives the protein CSASPGGNAEAFF.

V is TRBV6-5 and J is TRBJ2-7; no clear D gene. The V end was cut by 8 bases, the J end by 5 bases, with 10 bases between. The CDR3 is made up of 11 amino acids. CDR1 MNHEY and CDR2 SVGAGI come from the germline V gene. Here the CDR3 DNA reads TGTGCCAGCGGCCCCACCCACGAGCAGTACTTC. The encoded protein is CASGPTHEQYF.

This chain links TRBV4-1 with TRBJ1-3; possible D gene TRBD1, 5 bases. V dropped 6 bases and J dropped 0 bases, with 18 bases sitting between them. Germline loops: CDR1 MGHRA, CDR2 YSYEKL. This CDR3 has 17 amino acids. The CDR3 sequence: CASRGLSARGSGNTIYF. In DNA, the CDR3 is TGCGCCAGCAGGGGCTTAAGCGCAAGGGGCTCTGGAAACACCATATATTTT.

The gene calls are TRBV7-2 and TRBJ2-1; TRBD2 is a possible D gene (6 bases). CDR3 length: 15 residues. Germline CDR1 SGHTA, CDR2 FQGNSA. V lost 1 base, J lost 4 bases, and 11 bases lay in between. CDR3 protein: CASSLVGAGYNEQFF. CDR3 nucleotides: TGTGCCAGCAGCTTAGTCGGCGCGGGATACAATGAGCAGTTCTTC.

The rearrangement joins TRBV18 to TRBJ2-1, with 10 bases lining up with TRBD1. Germline CDR1 KGHSH, CDR2 LQKENI. This CDR3 is built from 17 residues. J gave up 3 bases and V 0 bases, and 5 bases lay outside the gene matches. The CDR3 bases are TGTGCCAGCTCACCACCCCCCGGGACAGGGGACTACAATGAGCAGTTCTTC. This encodes CASSPPPGTGDYNEQFF.

V is TRBV7-3 and J is TRBJ2-7; D remains unclear. Germline assignment: CDR1 SGHTA and CDR2 FQGTGA. The CDR3 extends over 13 amino acids. V lost 2 bases to trimming and J lost 6 bases, with 11 bases between them. CDR3 nucleotide sequence: TGTGCCAGCAGCTTATCAGTGGCGGCCGAGCAGTACTTC. It encodes CASSLSVAAEQYF.

The chain joins TRBV5-4 to TRBJ2-7, with a tentative D call TRBD1 (6 bases). Germline lookup yields CDR1 SGHNT and CDR2 YYREEE (reference sequence). Trimming stripped 4 bases from V and 2 bases from J, with 19 bases between. The CDR3 contains 16 residues. CDR3 region: CASSGKQGLPPYEQYF. The CDR3 DNA follows: TGTGCCAGCAGCGGGAAACAGGGCCTGCCTCCCTACGAGCAGTACTTC.

The rearrangement joins TRBV9 to TRBJ2-7; 10 bases are shared with TRBD2. This CDR3 is built from 20 residues. Trimming cost V 1 base and J 0 bases; bases outside gene matches: 16. Per germline, CDR1 SGDLS and CDR2 YYNGEE. The CDR3 DNA is TGTGCCAGCAGCGTATTGGGATCCTATGGGGCTAGCGGGAGCTCCTACGAGCAGTACTTC. Its translation: CASSVLGSYGASGSSYEQYF.

V gene TRBV14 combines with J gene TRBJ2-1, with 8 bases matching TRBD2. This CDR3 comprises 18 residues. The germline V gene encodes CDR1 SGHDN and CDR2 FVKESK. With 1 base clipped from V and 3 bases from J, the junction kept 11 bases outside the gene matches. In DNA form, the CDR3 reads TGTGCCAGCAGCCAAGGTTGGGCGGGGGGCCCAAACTACAATGAGCAGTTCTTC. It yields the protein CASSQGWAGGPNYNEQFF.

The chain couples TRBV4-2 to TRBJ2-5, with 12 nucleotides matching TRBD2. CDR3 length equals 16 residues. CDR1 and CDR2 (germline): LGHNA, YNFKEQ. The junction had 8 bases not matched to a gene; V was cut back by 4 bases and J by 5 bases. The CDR3 protein is CASSPLAGGLGETQYF. In DNA form, the CDR3 reads TGTGCCAGCAGCCCCCTAGCGGGGGGGCTTGGGGAGACCCAGTACTTC.

The CDR3 sequence is CASSSTGSGANVLTF. In DNA form, the CDR3 reads TGTGCCAGCAGCTCGACAGGTAGTGGGGCCAACGTCCTGACTTTC. The V gene is TRBV5-5, the J gene TRBJ2-6; D is possibly TRBD1 (6 bases). Germline assignment: CDR1 SGHKS and CDR2 YYEKEE (reference sequence). The CDR3 has 15 residues. Trimming removed 3 bases at V and 3 bases at J, with 10 bases between.

This chain connects TRBV5-1 to TRBJ2-7, with 8 bases that match TRBD1. The CDR3 is made up of 14 amino acids. Trimming took 0 bases from V and 4 from J; bases not matched to a gene: 3. Germline-derived CDR1 and CDR2 are SGHRS and YFSETQ. The CDR3 coding sequence is TGCGCCAGCAGCTTGGCCAGGGGGCAGTACGAGCAGTACTTC. This codes for CASSLARGQYEQYF.

This clone showed up just a few times. This rearrangement joins TRBV20-1 to TRBJ2-1, with TRBD1 matching over 11 bases. Losses at the gene ends were 3 bases for V and 8 bases for J; bases not matched to a gene: 3. This CDR3 comprises 13 residues. Per the germline V gene, CDR1 is DFQATT and CDR2 is SNEGSKA (reference sequence). In nucleotides, the CDR3 is TGCAGTGCTAGTGGACAGGGGGCACATGAGCAGTTCTTC. This sequence encodes CSASGQGAHEQFF.

The J gene is TRBJ1-5, the V gene TRBV3-1 (or the pseudogene TRBV3-2), with 7 bases that match TRBD1. CDR1 LGHDT and CDR2 YNNKEL come from the germline V gene (reference sequence). The CDR3 runs to 16 residues. Losses at the gene ends were 2 bases for V and 2 bases for J; bases not matched to a gene: 6. DNA for the CDR3: TGTGCCAGCAGCCAATCGACAGGGATGCGCAATCAGCCCCAGCATTTT. This translates into CASSQSTGMRNQPQHF.

As DNA, the CDR3 is TGTGCCATCAGTGAGGGGCAGGCGAAAAATCAGCCCCAGCATTTT. It codes for CAISEGQAKNQPQHF. The chain has TRBV10-3 and TRBJ1-5; no reliable D call. CDR1 is ENHRY, CDR2 SYGVKD, per germline. V lost 2 bases to trimming and J lost 4 bases, with 12 bases between them. The length of the CDR3 is 15 residues.

The chain couples TRBV7-9 to TRBJ2-7, with TRBD2 matching 11 bases. Germline assignment: CDR1 SEHNR and CDR2 FQNEAQ (reference sequence). The J segment lost 5 bases and the V segment lost 6 bases, leaving 6 bases of the junction unmatched. The length of the CDR3 is 14 residues. CDR3 sequence reads: CASRPTSGTDEQYF. CDR3 bases: TGTGCCAGCAGGCCGACTAGCGGGACTGACGAGCAGTACTTC.